This T cell receptor beta chain originates from a study of shared clonotypes between healthy human individuals. Germline values: CDR1 SGHKS, CDR2 YYEKEE (reference sequence). CDR3 length equals 13 residues. The V gene lost 4 bases and the J gene lost 4 bases, with 12 bases spanning the gap. The method was immunoSEQ multiplex PCR; TCRdb's version includes in-frame clones alone and lacks a portion of them. The repertoire holds about 2.4 million clones, with 93% as singletons. This TCR was recovered from a man between 18 and 35 years old in good health. Some clones in this sample may be carry-over from other donors' samples. Specimen: naive CD4+ T cells from PBMCs. Subset indicated: CD45RA+ positively selected. The chain recombines TRBV5-5 with TRBJ2-7, with D tentatively TRBD2 (6 bases). The CDR3: CASSRERNYEQYF. As DNA, the CDR3 is TGTGCCAGCAGCCGGGAGAGGAATTACGAGCAGTACTTC.